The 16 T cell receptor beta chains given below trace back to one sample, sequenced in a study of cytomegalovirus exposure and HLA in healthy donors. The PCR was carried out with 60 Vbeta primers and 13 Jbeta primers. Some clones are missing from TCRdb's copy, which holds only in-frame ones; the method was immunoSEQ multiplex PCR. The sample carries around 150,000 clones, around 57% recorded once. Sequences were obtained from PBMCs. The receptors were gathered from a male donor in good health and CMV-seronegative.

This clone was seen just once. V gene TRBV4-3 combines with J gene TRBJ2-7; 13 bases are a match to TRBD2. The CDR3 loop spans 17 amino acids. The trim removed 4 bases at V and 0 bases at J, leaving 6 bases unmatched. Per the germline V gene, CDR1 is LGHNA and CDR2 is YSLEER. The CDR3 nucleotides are TGCGCCAGCAGCCTCCGACTAGCGGGGGGAAACTCCTACGAGCAGTACTTC. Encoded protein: CASSLRLAGGNSYEQYF.

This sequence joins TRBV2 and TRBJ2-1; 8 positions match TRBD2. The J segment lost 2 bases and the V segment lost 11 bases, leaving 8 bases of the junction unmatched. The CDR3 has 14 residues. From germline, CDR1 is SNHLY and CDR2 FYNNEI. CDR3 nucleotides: TGTGCCTCAGTGACGCGGGGGGCCTACAATGAGCAGTTCTTC. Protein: CASVTRGAYNEQFF.

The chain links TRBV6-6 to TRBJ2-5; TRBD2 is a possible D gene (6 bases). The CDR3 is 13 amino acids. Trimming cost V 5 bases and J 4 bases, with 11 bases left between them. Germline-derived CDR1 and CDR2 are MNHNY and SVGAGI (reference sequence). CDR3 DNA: TGTGCCAGCAGTCCGACTAGTGGAGAGACCCAGTACTTC. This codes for CASSPTSGETQYF.

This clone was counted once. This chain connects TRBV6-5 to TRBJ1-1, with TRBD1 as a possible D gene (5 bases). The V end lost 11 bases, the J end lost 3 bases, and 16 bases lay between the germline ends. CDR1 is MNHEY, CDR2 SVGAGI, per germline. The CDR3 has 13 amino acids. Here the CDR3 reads CAVRRGRDTEAFF. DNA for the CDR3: TGTGCCGTCAGAAGGGGCAGGGACACTGAAGCTTTCTTT.

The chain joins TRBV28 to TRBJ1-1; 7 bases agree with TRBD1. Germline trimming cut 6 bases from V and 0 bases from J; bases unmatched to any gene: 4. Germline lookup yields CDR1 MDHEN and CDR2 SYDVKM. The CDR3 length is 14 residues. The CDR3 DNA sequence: TGTGCCAGCAGCCCGACAGGGATGAACACTGAAGCTTTCTTT. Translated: CASSPTGMNTEAFF.

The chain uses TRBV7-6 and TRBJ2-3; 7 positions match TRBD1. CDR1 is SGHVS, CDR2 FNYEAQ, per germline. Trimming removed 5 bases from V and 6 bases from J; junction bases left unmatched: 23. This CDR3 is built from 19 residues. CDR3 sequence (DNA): TGTGCCAGCAGCAACCCGGGACAGAATCTACCCGCCGAAGGGGATACGCAGTATTTT. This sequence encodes CASSNPGQNLPAEGDTQYF.

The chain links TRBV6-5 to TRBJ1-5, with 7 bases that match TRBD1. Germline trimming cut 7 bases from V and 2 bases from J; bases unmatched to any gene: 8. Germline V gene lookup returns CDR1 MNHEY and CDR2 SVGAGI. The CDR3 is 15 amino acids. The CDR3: CASTTPDRGNQPQHF. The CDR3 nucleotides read TGTGCCAGCACCACGCCTGACAGGGGCAATCAGCCCCAGCATTTT.

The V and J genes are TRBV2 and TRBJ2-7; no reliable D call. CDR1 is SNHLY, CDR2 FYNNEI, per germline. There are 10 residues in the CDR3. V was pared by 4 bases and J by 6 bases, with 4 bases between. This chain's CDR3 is CASSGAEQYF. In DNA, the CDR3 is TGTGCCAGCAGTGGGGCCGAGCAGTACTTC.

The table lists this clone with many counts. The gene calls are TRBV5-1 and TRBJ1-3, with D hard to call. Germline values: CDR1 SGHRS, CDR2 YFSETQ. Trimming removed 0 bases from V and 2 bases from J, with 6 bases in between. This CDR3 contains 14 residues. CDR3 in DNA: TGCGCCAGCAGCTTGGACAGTACTGGAAACACCATATATTTT. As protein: CASSLDSTGNTIYF.

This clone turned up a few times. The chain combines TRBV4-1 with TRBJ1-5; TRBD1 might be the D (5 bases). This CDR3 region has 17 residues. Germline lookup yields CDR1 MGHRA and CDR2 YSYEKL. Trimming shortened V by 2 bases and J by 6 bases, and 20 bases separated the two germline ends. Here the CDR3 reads CASSQTRGERGGQPQHF. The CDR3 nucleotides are TGCGCCAGCAGCCAAACACGGGGGGAAAGGGGTGGTCAGCCCCAGCATTTT.

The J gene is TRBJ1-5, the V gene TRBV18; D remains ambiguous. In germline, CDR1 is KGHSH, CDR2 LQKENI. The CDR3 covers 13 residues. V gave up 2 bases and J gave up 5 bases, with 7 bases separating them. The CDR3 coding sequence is TGTGCCAGCTCACCATTTTCGGATCAGCCCCAGCATTTT. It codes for CASSPFSDQPQHF. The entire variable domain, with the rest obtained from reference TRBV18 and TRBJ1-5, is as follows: NAGVMQNPRHLVRRRGQEARLRCSPMKGHSHVYWYRQLPEEGLKFMVYLQKENIIDESGMPKERFSAEFPKEGPSILRIQQVVRGDSAAYFCASSPFSDQPQHFGDGTRLSIL.

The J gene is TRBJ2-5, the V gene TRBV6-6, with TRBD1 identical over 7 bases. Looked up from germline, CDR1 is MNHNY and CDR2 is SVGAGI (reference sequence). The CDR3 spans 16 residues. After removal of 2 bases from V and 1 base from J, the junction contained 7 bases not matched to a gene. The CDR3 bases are TGTGCCAGCAGTTACGGGGACAGAGGTATCCAAGAGACCCAGTACTTC. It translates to CASSYGDRGIQETQYF.

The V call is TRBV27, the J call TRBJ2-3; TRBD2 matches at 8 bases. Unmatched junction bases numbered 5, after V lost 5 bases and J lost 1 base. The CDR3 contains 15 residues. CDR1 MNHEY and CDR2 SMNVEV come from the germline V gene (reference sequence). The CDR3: CASSTPGLGTDTQYF. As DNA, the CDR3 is TGTGCCAGCAGTACCCCGGGACTAGGCACAGATACGCAGTATTTT.

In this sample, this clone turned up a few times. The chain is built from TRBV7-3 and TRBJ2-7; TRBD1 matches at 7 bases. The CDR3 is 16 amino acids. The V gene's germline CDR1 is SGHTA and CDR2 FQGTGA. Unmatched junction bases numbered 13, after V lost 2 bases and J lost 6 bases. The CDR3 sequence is CASSLDGTALPREQYF. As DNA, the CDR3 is TGTGCCAGCAGCTTAGACGGGACAGCACTTCCCCGCGAGCAGTACTTC.

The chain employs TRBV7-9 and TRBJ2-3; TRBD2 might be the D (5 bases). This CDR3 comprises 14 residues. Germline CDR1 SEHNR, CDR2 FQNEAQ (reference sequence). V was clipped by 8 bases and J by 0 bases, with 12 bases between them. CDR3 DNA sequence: TGTGCCAGCTCCGGACTGACTAGCACAGATACGCAGTATTTT. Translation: CASSGLTSTDTQYF.

Here the CDR3 DNA reads TGTGCCAGCAGCTTAACGAGACAGGCTCATGAGCAGTTCTTC. Translation gives CASSLTRQAHEQFF. The chain recombines TRBV7-9 with TRBJ2-1, with D possibly being TRBD1 (6 bases). V was shortened by 2 bases and J by 8 bases, with 13 bases between the two germline ends. Germline CDR1 reads SEHNR; CDR2 reads FQNEAQ (reference sequence). The CDR3 runs to 14 residues.